This T cell receptor beta chain stems from a study of tumor-infiltrating lymphocytes in primary liver carcinoma. Study details: Both sexes were represented among patients, who were 30 to 69 years old. Stage T1-T3 N0M0 tumors spanned about 4.2 to 11 cm.

Points on this clonotype: Its antigen remains unknown. Its ends do not fully match the called genes, so a read error is possible.

Synthesis of TCR beta cDNA was carried out from 500 ng total RNA with a constant-region primer. Slightly modified ARM-PCR with three nested multiplex PCR rounds yielded TCR beta libraries. A C-beta reverse primer was combined with TRBV1-TRBV30 forward primers in the first two PCR rounds, and each round had around 10 cycles. TCRdb passed the multiplex PCR reads through MiXCR, listing each CDR3 protein once. Among 150,000 to 200,000 distinct CDR3 sequences listed, 85% were seen once. Germline CDR1 ENHRY, CDR2 SYGVKD. The CDR3 sequence is 14 residues long. Unsorted bulk tissue (roughly 19-31 mg) underwent RNA and DNA co-extraction. The study's findings and limits: It was tumor-adjacent and tumor-blood pairs that overlapped less than tumor region pairs did. Roughly 7.5-25% of top clones, and no more, occurred in all five tumor regions.

This sequence joins TRBV10-3 and TRBJ1-2; 8 bases match TRBD1. Sequences were obtained from tumor tissue from primary liver carcinoma. The TCR originated in a man aged 40-49 years with primary liver carcinoma and hepatitis B virus infection. CDR3 DNA sequence: TGTGCCGTCAGTGAAAAGGGACAGGCCTATGGCTACACCTTC. It encodes CAVSEKGQAYGYTF.